This T cell receptor (beta chain) derives from a study of CD8 T cells in ankylosing spondylitis. General study findings and limits: A motif of 7 to 9 highly homologous TCR beta variants was seen as apparently characteristic of ankylosing spondylitis blood.

This CDR3 is built from 14 residues. Trimming cost V 10 bases and J 4 bases; bases outside gene matches: 11. TCRdb itself ran the 5' RACE reads through MiXCR, one entry per CDR3 protein. In the table there are roughly 700,000 distinct CDR3 sequences, around 20% of which are singletons. To note about this clonotype: Its target is not known.

V and J are TRBV12-3 or TRBV12-4 and TRBJ2-5, with 8 nucleotides matching TRBD1. Sequences were obtained from blood, either unsorted or a sorted T cell fraction (not recorded which). The sequence derives from a male donor with ankylosing spondylitis. The CDR3, as DNA: TGTGCCACCAACGCCGCAGGGGGCCTAGAGACCCAGTACTTC. This codes for CATNAAGGLETQYF.